This paragraph reports one TCR beta chain. The antigen is not known. These data belong to a study of cytomegalovirus exposure and HLA in healthy donors. Across the whole study: The 130 or so validation repertoires used the same platform as the approximately 670 first-cohort repertoires (as reported by a later analysis). Whole-study results and caveats: Using the classifier, cytomegalovirus status was reportedly diagnosed with high specificity and sensitivity. TCR beta chains numbering more than 150 were designated cytomegalovirus-associated.

With 9 bases removed from V and 2 bases from J, the gap between germline ends came to 14 bases. Germline loops: CDR1 SGHTA, CDR2 FQGTGA. The CDR3 covers 14 residues. The donors were part of the validation cohort of over a hundred subjects. That cohort was separate from the first cohort, which comprised fewer than 800 subjects. TCRdb's copy holds only in-frame clones and misses some; the assay was immunoSEQ multiplex PCR. Of around 250,000 clones listed, around 90% are singletons. This receptor was taken from a woman younger than 45 in good health and CMV-seronegative. Specimen: PBMCs. The rearrangement links TRBV7-3 to TRBJ1-3; D is perhaps TRBD1 (5 bases). The DNA for the CDR3 is TGTGCCAGATACCTTAGGGGAACTGGAAACACCATATATTTT. It yields the protein CARYLRGTGNTIYF.